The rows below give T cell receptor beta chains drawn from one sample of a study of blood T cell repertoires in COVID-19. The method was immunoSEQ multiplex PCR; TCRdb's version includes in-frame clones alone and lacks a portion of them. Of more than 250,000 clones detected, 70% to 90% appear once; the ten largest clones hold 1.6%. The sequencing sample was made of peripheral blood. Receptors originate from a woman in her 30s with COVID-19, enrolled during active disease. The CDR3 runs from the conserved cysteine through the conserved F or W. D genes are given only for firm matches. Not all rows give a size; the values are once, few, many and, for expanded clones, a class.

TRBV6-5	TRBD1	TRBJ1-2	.	TGTGCCAGCAGTTACTCGCGAGGACAGGGGTATGGCTACACCTTC	CASSYSRGQGYGYTF
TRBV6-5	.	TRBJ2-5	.	TGTGCCAGCAGTTACTTGGGGGGAGATCAAGAGACCCAGTACTTC	CASSYLGGDQETQYF
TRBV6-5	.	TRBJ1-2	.	TGTGCCAGCAGTTATGGAGGGGCGGCAGGGCGTGCTGGCTACACCTTC	CASSYGGAAGRAGYTF
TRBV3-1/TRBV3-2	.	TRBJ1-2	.	TGTGCCAGCAGCCAGTCAGGGGACTATGGCTACACCTTC	CASSQSGDYGYTF
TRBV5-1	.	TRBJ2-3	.	TGCGCCAGCTCGGAGTTCGGCACAGATACGCAGTATTTT	CASSEFGTDTQYF
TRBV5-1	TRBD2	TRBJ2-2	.	TGCGCCAGCAGCTTTAACCCTGCCGCTAGCGGGGGGATCGGGGAGCTGTTTTTT	CASSFNPAASGGIGELFF
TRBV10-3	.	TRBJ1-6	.	TGTGCCATCAGTGACCCTTGGACAGCCGGGGTTTCACCCCTCCACTTT	CAISDPWTAGVSPLHF
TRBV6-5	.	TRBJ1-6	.	TGTGCCAGCACCAGGACAGTAAAAAATTCACCCCTCCACTTT	CASTRTVKNSPLHF
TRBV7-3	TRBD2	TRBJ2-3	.	TGTGCCAGCAGCTTAGGAGCGGGGGGCCGAACAGATACGCAGTATTTT	CASSLGAGGRTDTQYF
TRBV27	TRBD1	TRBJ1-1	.	TGTGCCACCAAGAGACAGGGGTCGAACACTGAAGCTTTCTTT	CATKRQGSNTEAFF
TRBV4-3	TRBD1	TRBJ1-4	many	TGCGCCAGCAGCGGCCAGGGGGCGCAGGATGAAAAACTGTTTTTT	CASSGQGAQDEKLFF
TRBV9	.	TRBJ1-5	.	TGTGCCAGCAGCGTAGGACAGGAACATCAGCCCCAGCATTTT	CASSVGQEHQPQHF
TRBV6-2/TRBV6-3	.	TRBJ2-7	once	TGTGCCAGCAGTTACTCAGGGGCAGGGGTCTACGAGCAGTACTTC	CASSYSGAGVYEQYF
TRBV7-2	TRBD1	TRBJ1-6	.	TGTGCCAGCAGCTGGGACAGGGCAAATTCACCCCTCCACTTT	CASSWDRANSPLHF
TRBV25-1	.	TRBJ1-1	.	TGTGCCAGCAGTGAATGGCAGGACACTGAAGCTTTCTTT	CASSEWQDTEAFF
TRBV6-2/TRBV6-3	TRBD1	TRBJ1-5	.	TGTGCCAGCAGTTACTTAGGGGGCGTCAATCAGCCCCAGCATTTT	CASSYLGGVNQPQHF
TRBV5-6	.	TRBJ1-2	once	TGTGCCAGCAGCTTCCTAAGACAAGATTATGGCTACACCTTC	CASSFLRQDYGYTF
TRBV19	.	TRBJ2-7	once	TGTGCCAGTAGTACTCGGACTTTTCCCTACGAGCAGTACTTC	CASSTRTFPYEQYF
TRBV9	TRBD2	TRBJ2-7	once	TGTGCCAGCAGCGTAGGTCCTAGCGGGAGGTACGAGCAGTACTTC	CASSVGPSGRYEQYF
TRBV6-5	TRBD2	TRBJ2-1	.	TGTGCCAGCAGTTTTAAGCGGGGGGGCCTCCATGAGCAGTTCTTC	CASSFKRGGLHEQFF
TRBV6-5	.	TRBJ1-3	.	TGTGCCACAACTGGTATGGCAGGGTCTGGAAACACCATATATTTT	CATTGMAGSGNTIYF
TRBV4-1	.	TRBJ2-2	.	TGCGCCAGCAGCCAACTACAGTCCCCGGCCGGGGAGCTGTTTTTT	CASSQLQSPAGELFF
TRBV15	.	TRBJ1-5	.	TGTGCCACCAGCCCTCGGTTGCACGAGAATCAGCCCCAGCATTTT	CATSPRLHENQPQHF
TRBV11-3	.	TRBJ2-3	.	TGTGCCAGCAGCTTAAGGGGGACAGATACGCAGTATTTT	CASSLRGTDTQYF
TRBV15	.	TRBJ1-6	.	TGTGCCACCAGCATTATTGATTCACCCCTCCACTTT	CATSIIDSPLHF
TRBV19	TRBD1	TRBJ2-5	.	TGTGCCAGTAGTATCCTGGGACAGGGGAAGACCCAGTACTTC	CASSILGQGKTQYF
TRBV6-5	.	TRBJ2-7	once	TGTGCCAGCACTTGGGACCGGGGGTTCTACGAGCAGTACTTC	CASTWDRGFYEQYF
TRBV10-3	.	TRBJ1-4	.	TGTGCCATCAGTTCCCGGGGGAATGAAAAACTGTTTTTT	CAISSRGNEKLFF
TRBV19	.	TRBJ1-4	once	TGTGCCAGTAGTATTGAGGGACAACCTAATGAAAAACTGTTTTTT	CASSIEGQPNEKLFF
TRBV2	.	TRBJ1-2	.	TGTGCCAGCAGACCCGATCAGGGGATGGGACCCTATGGCTACACCTTC	CASRPDQGMGPYGYTF
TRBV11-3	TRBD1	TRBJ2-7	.	TGTGCCAGCAGCTTTGGACAGGACGCCTACGAGCAGTACTTC	CASSFGQDAYEQYF
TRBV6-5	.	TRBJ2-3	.	TGTGCCAGCAGGGCGGAACCTAGCACAGATACGCAGTATTTT	CASRAEPSTDTQYF
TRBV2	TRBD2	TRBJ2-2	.	TGTGCCAGCAGTGAGAGGACTAGCGGGATTGGGGAGCTGTTTTTT	CASSERTSGIGELFF
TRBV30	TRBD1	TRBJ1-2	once	TGTGCCATAACAGGGGTCTATGGCTACACCTTC	CAITGVYGYTF
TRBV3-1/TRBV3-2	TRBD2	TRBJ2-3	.	TGTGCCAGCAGCCAACGGGGGGTTGGCACAGATACGCAGTATTTT	CASSQRGVGTDTQYF
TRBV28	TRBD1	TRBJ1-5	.	TGTGCCAGCAGTCGAGGACAGGGGGTAAAAGTGCCCCAGCATTTT	CASSRGQGVKVPQHF
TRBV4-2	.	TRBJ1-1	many	TGTGCCAGCCGGGACACAGAGAACACTGAAGCTTTCTTT	CASRDTENTEAFF
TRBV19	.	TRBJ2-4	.	TGTGCCAGTAGTATCGGGCAGGGAAGTGGTAACATTCAGTACTTC	CASSIGQGSGNIQYF
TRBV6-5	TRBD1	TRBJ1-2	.	TGTGCCAGCAGCCCCTGGGACAGAGACTATGGCTACACCTTC	CASSPWDRDYGYTF
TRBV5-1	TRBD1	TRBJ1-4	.	TGCGCCAGCAGCTCCGGATCAGGGGGTGAAAAACTGTTTTTT	CASSSGSGGEKLFF
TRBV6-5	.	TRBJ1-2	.	TGTGCCAGCAGTCTACGAGGCGGGGCCTACACCTTC	CASSLRGGAYTF
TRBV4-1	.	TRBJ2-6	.	TGCGCCAGCAGCCAAGATCCCGGCGGCTCTGGGGCCAACGTCCTGACTTTC	CASSQDPGGSGANVLTF
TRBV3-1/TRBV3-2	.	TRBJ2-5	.	TGTGCCAGCAGCCTATCGGGGGACCAAGAGACCCAGTACTTC	CASSLSGDQETQYF
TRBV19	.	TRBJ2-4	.	TGTGCCAGTAGTCCTAATCGAGCCAAAAACATTCAGTACTTC	CASSPNRAKNIQYF
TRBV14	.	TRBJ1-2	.	TGTGCCAGCAGCTCCCAGGTGAACTATGGCTACACCTTC	CASSSQVNYGYTF
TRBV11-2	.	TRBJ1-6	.	TGTGCCAGCAGCTCAAGTGAACAGAGTCCCTATAATTCACCCCTCCACTTT	CASSSSEQSPYNSPLHF
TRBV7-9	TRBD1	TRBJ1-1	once	TGTGCCAGCAGCACCTTAGACAGGGCCCCTGAAGCTTTCTTT	CASSTLDRAPEAFF
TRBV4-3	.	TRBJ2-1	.	TGCGCCAGCAGCCAAGATCGGAGGCTGCCGAGCTCCTACAATGAGCAGTTCTTC	CASSQDRRLPSSYNEQFF
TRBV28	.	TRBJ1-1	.	TGTGCCAGCAGTTTACTACGGACAGAAGCTTTCTTT	CASSLLRTEAFF
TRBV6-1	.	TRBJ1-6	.	TGTGCCAGCAGTGAAGGGCAGGGCCACTTCTATAATTCACCCCTCCACTTT	CASSEGQGHFYNSPLHF
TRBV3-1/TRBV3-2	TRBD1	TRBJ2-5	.	TGTGCCAGCAGCCAAGAGATCCTTCTTGGGCACTCCTCAGGGGGCGCTGAAGCGACCCAGTACTTC	CASSQEILLGHSSGGAEATQYF
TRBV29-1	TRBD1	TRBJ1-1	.	TGCAGCGTCGTCCGGGACAGGGGAACTGAAGCTTTCTTT	CSVVRDRGTEAFF
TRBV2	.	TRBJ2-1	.	TGTGCCAGCAGGGTCCTAATTTCCTACAATGAGCAGTTCTTC	CASRVLISYNEQFF
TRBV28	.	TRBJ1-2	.	TGTGCCAGCAGTTTGGGGGCCTCGAGGCGTGGCTACACCTTC	CASSLGASRRGYTF
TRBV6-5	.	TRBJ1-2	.	TGTGCCAGCACCGTAACCCCCGGGACAAGTTATGGCTACACCTTC	CASTVTPGTSYGYTF
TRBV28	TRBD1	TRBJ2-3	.	TGTGCCAGCAGTTTACGGGGAGACAGGGCAGATACGCAGTATTTT	CASSLRGDRADTQYF
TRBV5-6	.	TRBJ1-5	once	TGTGCCAGCAGCTTGGCCGCAGAAACCAATCAGCCCCAGCATTTT	CASSLAAETNQPQHF
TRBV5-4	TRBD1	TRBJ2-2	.	TGTGCCAGCAGCTTATTCCGTTGGGGACAGGGTAATACCGGGGAGCTGTTTTTT	CASSLFRWGQGNTGELFF
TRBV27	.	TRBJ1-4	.	TGTGCCAGCAGCAAAACCGCGGGACGGTGGAATGAAAAACTGTTTTTT	CASSKTAGRWNEKLFF
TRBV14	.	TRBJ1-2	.	TGTGCCAGCAGCCAAGAGAGGTTATTCGGCCCAAATGGCTACACCTTC	CASSQERLFGPNGYTF